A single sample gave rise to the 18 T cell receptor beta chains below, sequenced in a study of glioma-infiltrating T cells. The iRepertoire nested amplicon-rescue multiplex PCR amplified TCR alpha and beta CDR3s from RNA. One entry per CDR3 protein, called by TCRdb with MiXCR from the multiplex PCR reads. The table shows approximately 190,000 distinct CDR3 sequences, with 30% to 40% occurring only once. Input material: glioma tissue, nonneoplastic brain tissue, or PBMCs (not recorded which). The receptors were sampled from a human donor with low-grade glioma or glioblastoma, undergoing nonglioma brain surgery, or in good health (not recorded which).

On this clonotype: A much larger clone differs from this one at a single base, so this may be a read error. The CDR3 loop reads CASSLYENTEAFF. In nucleotides, the CDR3 is TGCGCCAGCAGCTTGTACGAGAACACTGAAGCTTTCTTT. The chain recombines TRBV5-1 with TRBJ1-1; D is unclear. This CDR3 has 13 residues. The V gene's germline CDR1 is SGHRS and CDR2 YFSETQ. The germline V and J ends were trimmed by 1 base and 1 base, with 5 bases remaining between them.

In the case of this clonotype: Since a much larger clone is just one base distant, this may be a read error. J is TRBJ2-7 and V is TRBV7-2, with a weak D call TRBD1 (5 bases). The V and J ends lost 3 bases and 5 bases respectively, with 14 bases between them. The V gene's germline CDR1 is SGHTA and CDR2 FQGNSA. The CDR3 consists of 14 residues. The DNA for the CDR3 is TGTGCCAGCAGCTTTGTTAGGGGTCAAGACGAGCAGTACTTC. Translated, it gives CASSFVRGQDEQYF.

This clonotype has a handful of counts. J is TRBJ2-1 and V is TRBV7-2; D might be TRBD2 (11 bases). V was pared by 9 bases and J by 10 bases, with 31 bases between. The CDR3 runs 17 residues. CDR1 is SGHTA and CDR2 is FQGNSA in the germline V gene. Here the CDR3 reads CASRWDRGLAGGGEQFF. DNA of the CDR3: TGTGCCAGTAGGTGGGACAGGGGCCTAGCGGGAGGCGGGGAGCAGTTCTTC.

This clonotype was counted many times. This CDR3 is CATSRRTSGANEQFF. In DNA, the CDR3 is TGTGCCACCAGCAGACGTACTAGCGGGGCCAATGAGCAGTTCTTC. V is TRBV15 and J is TRBJ2-1, with 10 positions matching TRBD2. The germline V gene has CDR1 LNHNV and CDR2 YYDKDF (reference sequence). With 2 bases clipped from V and 6 bases from J, the junction kept 4 bases outside the gene matches. The CDR3 totals 15 residues. The whole variable domain, remainder taken from reference TRBV15 and TRBJ2-1, is DAMVIQNPRYQVTQFGKPVTLSCSQTLNHNVMYWYQQKSSQAPKLLFHYYDKDFNNEADTPDNFQSRRPNTSFCFLDIRSPGLGDTAMYLCATSRRTSGANEQFFGPGTRLTVL.

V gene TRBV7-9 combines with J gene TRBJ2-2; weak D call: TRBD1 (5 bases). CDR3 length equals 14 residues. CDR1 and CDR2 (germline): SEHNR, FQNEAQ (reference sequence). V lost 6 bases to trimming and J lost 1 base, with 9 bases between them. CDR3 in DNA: TGTGCCAGCAGTCGCGGACAGAACACCGGGGAGCTGTTTTTT. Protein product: CASSRGQNTGELFF.

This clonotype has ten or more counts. CDR3 sequence (DNA): TGTGCCAGCAGCCAAGAACCCCCTAGTACTGAAGCTTTCTTT. It codes for CASSQEPPSTEAFF. This chain connects TRBV4-2 to TRBJ1-1; D not certain. The germline CDR1 and CDR2 sequences are LGHNA and YNFKEQ. This CDR3 is built from 14 residues. Trimming removed 0 bases from V and 5 bases from J, with 10 bases in between.

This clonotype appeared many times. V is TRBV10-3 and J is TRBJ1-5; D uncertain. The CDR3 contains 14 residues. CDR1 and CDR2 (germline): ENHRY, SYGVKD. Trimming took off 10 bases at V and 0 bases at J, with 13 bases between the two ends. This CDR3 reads CATGGRDSNQPQHF. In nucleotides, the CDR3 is TGTGCCACCGGTGGAAGGGATAGCAATCAGCCCCAGCATTTT.

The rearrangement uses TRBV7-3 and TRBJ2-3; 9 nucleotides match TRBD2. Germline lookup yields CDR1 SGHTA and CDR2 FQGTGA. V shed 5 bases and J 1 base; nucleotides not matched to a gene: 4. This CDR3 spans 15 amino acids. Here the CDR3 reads CASSKAGGRTDTQYF. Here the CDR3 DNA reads TGTGCCAGCAGCAAAGCGGGAGGACGCACAGATACGCAGTATTTT.

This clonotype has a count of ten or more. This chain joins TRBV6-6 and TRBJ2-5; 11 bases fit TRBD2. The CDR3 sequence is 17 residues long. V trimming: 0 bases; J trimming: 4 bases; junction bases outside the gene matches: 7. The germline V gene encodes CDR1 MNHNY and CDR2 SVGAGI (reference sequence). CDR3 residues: CASSYSRRLAGGETQYF. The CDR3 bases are TGTGCCAGCAGTTACTCGAGGCGCCTAGCGGGAGGAGAGACCCAGTACTTC.

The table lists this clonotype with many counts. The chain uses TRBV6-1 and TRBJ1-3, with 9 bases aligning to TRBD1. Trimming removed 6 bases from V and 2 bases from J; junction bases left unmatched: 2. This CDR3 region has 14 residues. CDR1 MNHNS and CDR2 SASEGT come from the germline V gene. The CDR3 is CASRQGATGNTIYF. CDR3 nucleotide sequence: TGTGCCAGCAGACAGGGGGCGACTGGAAACACCATATATTTT.

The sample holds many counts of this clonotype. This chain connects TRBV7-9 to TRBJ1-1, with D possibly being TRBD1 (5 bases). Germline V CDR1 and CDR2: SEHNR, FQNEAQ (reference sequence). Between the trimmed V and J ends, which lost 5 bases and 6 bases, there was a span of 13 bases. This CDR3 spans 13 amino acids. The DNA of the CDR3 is TGTGCCAGCAGCCCATCCCCCAGGGCTGAAGCTTTCTTT. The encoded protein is CASSPSPRAEAFF.

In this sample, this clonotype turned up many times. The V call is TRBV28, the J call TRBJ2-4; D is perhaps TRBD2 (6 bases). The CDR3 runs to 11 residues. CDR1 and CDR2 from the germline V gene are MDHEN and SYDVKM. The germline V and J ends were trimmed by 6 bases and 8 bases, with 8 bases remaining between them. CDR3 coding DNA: TGTGCCAGCAGGGAGGGGTACATTCAGTACTTC. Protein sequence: CASREGYIQYF.

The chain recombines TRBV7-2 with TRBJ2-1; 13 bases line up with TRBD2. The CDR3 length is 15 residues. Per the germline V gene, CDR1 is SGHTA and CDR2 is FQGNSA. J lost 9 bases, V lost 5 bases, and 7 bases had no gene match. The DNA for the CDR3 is TGTGCCAGCAGCCAAAATGGACTAGCGGGAGTTGAGCAGTTCTTC. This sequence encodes CASSQNGLAGVEQFF.

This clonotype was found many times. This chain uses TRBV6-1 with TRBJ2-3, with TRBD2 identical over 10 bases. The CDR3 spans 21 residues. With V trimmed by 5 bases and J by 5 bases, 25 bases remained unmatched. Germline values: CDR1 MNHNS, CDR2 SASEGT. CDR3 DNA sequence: TGTGCCAGCAGTACCCGGTCCCCGCTCTCGCATCCTAGCGGGAGAGTAGATACGCAGTATTTT. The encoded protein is CASSTRSPLSHPSGRVDTQYF.

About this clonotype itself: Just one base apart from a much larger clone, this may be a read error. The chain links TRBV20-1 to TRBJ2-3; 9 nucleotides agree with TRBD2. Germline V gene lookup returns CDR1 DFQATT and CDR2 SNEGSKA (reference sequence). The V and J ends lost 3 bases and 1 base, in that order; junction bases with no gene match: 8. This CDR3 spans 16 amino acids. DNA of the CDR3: TGCAGTGCTAGTTCAGAGGCGGGAGGGGGCACAGATACGCAGTATTTT. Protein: CSASSEAGGGTDTQYF.

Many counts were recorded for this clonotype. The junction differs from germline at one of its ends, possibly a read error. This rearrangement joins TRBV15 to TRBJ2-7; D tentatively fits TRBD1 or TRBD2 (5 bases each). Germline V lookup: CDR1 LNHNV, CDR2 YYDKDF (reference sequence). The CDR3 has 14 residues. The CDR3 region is CATRAGSGAYGQYF. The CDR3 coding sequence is TGTGCCACCCGTGCAGGGAGTGGAGCCTACGGGCAGTACTTC.

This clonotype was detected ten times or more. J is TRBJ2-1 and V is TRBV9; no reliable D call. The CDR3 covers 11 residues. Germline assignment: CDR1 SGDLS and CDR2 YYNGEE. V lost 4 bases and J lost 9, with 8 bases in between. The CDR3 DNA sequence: TGTGCCAGCAGCACAAGTCGTGAGCAGTTCTTC. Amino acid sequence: CASSTSREQFF.

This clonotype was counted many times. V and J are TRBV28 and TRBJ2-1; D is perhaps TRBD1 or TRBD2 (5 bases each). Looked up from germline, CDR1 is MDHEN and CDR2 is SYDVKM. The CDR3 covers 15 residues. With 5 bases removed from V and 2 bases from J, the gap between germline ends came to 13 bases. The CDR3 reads CASSIRWGTYNEQFF. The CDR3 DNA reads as TGTGCCAGCAGTATTAGGTGGGGGACCTACAATGAGCAGTTCTTC.